One and the same sample provided the 27 T cell receptor beta chains below, sequenced in a study of cytomegalovirus exposure and HLA in healthy donors. Primers included in the PCR were 60 Vbeta and 13 Jbeta primers. Sequenced by immunoSEQ multiplex PCR; TCRdb stores in-frame clones only, minus some. Here the sample spans approximately 130,000 clones, approximately 75% being singletons. Input material: PBMCs. The receptors derive from a woman aged 40 to 55 in good health and CMV-seropositive.

V usage is TRBV4-3 and J usage is TRBJ2-3; the match to TRBD1 covers 8 bases. The V gene end was trimmed by 0 bases and the J gene end by 14 bases; junction bases not matched to a gene: 10. CDR3 length equals 14 residues. Germline V lookup: CDR1 LGHNA, CDR2 YSLEER. The DNA for the CDR3 is TGCGCCAGCAGCCAAGACGACAGGGGTGGAGAGCCGTATTTT. Its translation: CASSQDDRGGEPYF.

The rearrangement joins TRBV5-1 to TRBJ1-2; weak D call: TRBD1 (5 bases). Germline V gene data show CDR1 as SGHRS and CDR2 as YFSETQ. The CDR3 is 14 residues long. V dropped 4 bases and J dropped 4 bases, with 14 bases sitting between them. Here the CDR3 DNA reads TGCGCCAGCAGCGTTGGGCGACAGAGCTATGGCTACACCTTC. Residues: CASSVGRQSYGYTF.

The chain is built from TRBV5-4 and TRBJ2-2, with D tentatively TRBD1 (6 bases). V was shortened by 1 base and J by 2 bases, with 12 bases between the two germline ends. This CDR3 has 16 amino acids. Germline values: CDR1 SGHNT, CDR2 YYREEE (reference sequence). The CDR3, as DNA: TGTGCCAGCAGCTTGCCGACAGGAGTCAACACCGGGGAGCTGTTTTTT. The encoded protein is CASSLPTGVNTGELFF. The variable domain in full, with the rest retrieved from reference TRBV5-4 and TRBJ2-2, is ETGVTQSPTHLIKTRGQQVTLRCSSQSGHNTVSWYQQALGQGPQFIFQYYREEENGRGNFPPRFSGLQFPNYSSELNVNALELDDSALYLCASSLPTGVNTGELFFGEGSRLTVL.

This chain connects TRBV5-8 to TRBJ1-1; the D gene is possibly TRBD1 (5 bases). Looked up from germline, CDR1 is SGHTS and CDR2 is YDEGEE. V shed 4 bases and J shed 7 bases, with 11 bases lying between them. The CDR3 length is 12 residues. The DNA for the CDR3 is TGTGCCAGCAGCACTACGGGGGGTGAAGCTTTCTTT. It specifies CASSTTGGEAFF.

The table lists this clone with a count of one. The chain has TRBV2 and TRBJ2-5; D gene ambiguous. Germline loops: CDR1 SNHLY, CDR2 FYNNEI. Deletions cut 7 bases from V and 0 bases from J, with 12 bases between. The CDR3 extends over 14 amino acids. CDR3 sequence: CASIKSSNQETQYF. CDR3 nucleotides: TGTGCCAGCATCAAATCATCCAACCAAGAGACCCAGTACTTC.

J is TRBJ2-5 and V is TRBV14; 9 bases fit TRBD1. The J call may not be correct, given that the DNA end is closer to TRBJ2-7. CDR3 length: 17 residues. Germline loops: CDR1 SGHDN, CDR2 FVKESK. The CDR3 loop is CASSPRTGVKSFHEQYF. The CDR3 coding sequence is TGTGCCAGCAGCCCCAGGACAGGGGTCAAATCCTTCCACGAGCAGTACTTC.

V usage is TRBV7-8 and J usage is TRBJ1-1; 8 bases are a match to TRBD1. The V gene's germline CDR1 is SGHVS and CDR2 FQNEAQ. Trimming took 6 bases from V and 0 from J; bases not matched to a gene: 6. The CDR3 length is 15 residues. As DNA, the CDR3 is TGTGCCAGCAGGGAGAGGACAGGGATGAACACTGAAGCTTTCTTT. Its protein is CASRERTGMNTEAFF.

This chain connects TRBV11-2 to TRBJ2-5, with TRBD2 matching 8 bases. Germline CDR1 reads SGHAT; CDR2 reads FQNNGV. V gave up 3 bases and J gave up 7 bases; unmatched junction bases: 10. This CDR3 spans 15 amino acids. The CDR3 region is CASSFAGGKRVTQYF. In DNA form, the CDR3 reads TGTGCCAGCAGCTTCGCGGGGGGTAAGCGGGTGACCCAGTACTTC.

The V and J genes are TRBV5-1 and TRBJ2-1; D might be TRBD2 (5 bases). The CDR3 is made up of 12 amino acids. The germline gives CDR1 SGHRS, CDR2 YFSETQ. Trimming took 0 bases from V and 10 from J, leaving 8 bases between them. The CDR3 region has the DNA TGCGCCAGCAGCTTGGAGCGCGGGGAGCAGTTCTTC. Protein product: CASSLERGEQFF. Filled out from reference TRBV5-1 and TRBJ2-1, the complete variable domain reads KAGVTQTPRYLIKTRGQQVTLSCSPISGHRSVSWYQQTPGQGLQFLFEYFSETQRNKGNFPGRFSGRQFSNSRSEMNVSTLELGDSALYLCASSLERGEQFFGPGTRLTVL.

The chain has TRBV7-6 and TRBJ1-1, with 8 bases lining up with TRBD1. The CDR3 loop spans 13 amino acids. Germline V gene sequence: CDR1 SGHVS, CDR2 FNYEAQ. The ends lost 5 bases at V and 4 bases at J; junction bases unmatched: 3. CDR3 sequence reads: CASSPGTGTEAFF. CDR3 coding DNA: TGTGCCAGCAGCCCCGGGACAGGCACTGAAGCTTTCTTT.

This chain joins TRBV27 and TRBJ1-1; D remains ambiguous. There are 16 residues in the CDR3. With 4 bases removed from V and 3 bases from J, the gap between germline ends came to 18 bases. Germline values: CDR1 MNHEY, CDR2 SMNVEV (reference sequence). In DNA form, the CDR3 reads TGTGCCAGCAGTTCCCAGTACCTGGGGAGTGACACTGAAGCTTTCTTT. Amino acids: CASSSQYLGSDTEAFF.

The V and J genes are TRBV15 and TRBJ1-3; tentative D call: TRBD1 (5 bases). V lost 1 base and J lost 0, with 19 bases in between. Per germline, CDR1 LNHNV and CDR2 YYDKDF (reference sequence). The CDR3 consists of 19 residues. This CDR3 reads CATSRGTLRTISSGNTIYF. The CDR3 DNA sequence: TGTGCCACCAGCAGAGGTACTCTAAGGACAATATCCTCTGGAAACACCATATATTTT.

The rearrangement links TRBV7-8 to TRBJ2-5; D might be TRBD2 (6 bases). The CDR3 is made up of 15 amino acids. V lost 0 bases to trimming and J lost 5 bases, with 13 bases between them. Germline values: CDR1 SGHVS, CDR2 FQNEAQ. CDR3 nucleotides: TGTGCCAGCAGCTTAGCTTGGGGGGTGGAGGAGACCCAGTACTTC. It is translated as CASSLAWGVEETQYF.

This sequence joins TRBV6-6 and TRBJ2-1, with D tentatively TRBD1 (5 bases). The CDR3 totals 15 residues. From germline, CDR1 is MNHNY and CDR2 SVGAGI (reference sequence). Trimming removed 2 bases from V and 9 bases from J, with 17 bases in between. CDR3 protein: CASSYQGQGRREQFF. The CDR3 nucleotides are TGTGCCAGCAGTTACCAGGGCCAGGGCCGACGTGAGCAGTTCTTC.

CDR3 region: CASSRDRGTEAFF. CDR3 in DNA: TGTGCCAGCAGCCGGGACAGGGGGACTGAAGCTTTCTTT. The chain joins TRBV13 to TRBJ1-1; 11 nucleotides align to TRBD1. The trim removed 5 bases at V and 5 bases at J, leaving 1 base unmatched. In germline, CDR1 is PRHDT, CDR2 FYEKMQ (reference sequence). The CDR3 is 13 residues long.

This chain connects TRBV6-4 to TRBJ2-6; tentative D call: TRBD1 (5 bases). This CDR3 has 15 amino acids. V was clipped by 2 bases and J by 4 bases, with 9 bases between them. CDR1 MRHNA and CDR2 SNTAGT come from the germline V gene. The CDR3 sequence is CASSDRGTGANVLTF. As DNA, the CDR3 is TGTGCCAGCAGTGACAGGGGAACCGGGGCCAACGTCCTGACTTTC.

J is TRBJ1-6 and V is TRBV9; D perhaps matches TRBD1 (6 bases). The length of the CDR3 is 14 residues. CDR1 is SGDLS and CDR2 is YYNGEE in the germline V gene. V lost 3 bases, J lost 5 bases, and 9 bases lay in between. The CDR3 coding sequence is TGTGCCAGCAGCGAGGACAGCAATAATTCACCCCTCCACTTT. Amino acid sequence: CASSEDSNNSPLHF.

The V and J genes are TRBV7-3 and TRBJ2-3; 9 positions agree with TRBD2. The CDR3 is 14 residues long. With V trimmed by 7 bases and J by 1 base, 3 bases remained unmatched. Germline CDR1 SGHTA, CDR2 FQGTGA. CDR3 amino acids: CASKAGGGTDTQYF. DNA for the CDR3: TGTGCCAGCAAGGCGGGAGGGGGCACAGATACGCAGTATTTT. Based on the CDR3 plus reference TRBV7-3 and TRBJ2-3, the full variable domain is GAGVSQTPSNKVTEKGKYVELRCDPISGHTALYWYRQSLGQGPEFLIYFQGTGAADDSGLPNDRFFAVRPEGSVSTLKIQRTERGDSAVYLCASKAGGGTDTQYFGPGTRLTVL.

The rearrangement links TRBV7-6 to TRBJ2-3; 8 nucleotides agree with TRBD1. This CDR3 contains 14 residues. Germline-derived CDR1 and CDR2 are SGHVS and FNYEAQ. Germline trimming cut 0 bases from V and 7 bases from J; bases unmatched to any gene: 3. DNA of the CDR3: TGTGCCAGCAGCTTAGCGACAGGGGTGCATACGCAGTATTTT. This encodes CASSLATGVHTQYF.

This chain joins TRBV6-6 and TRBJ1-3; TRBD1 matches at 7 bases. This CDR3 is 15 amino acids long. Trimming cost V 5 bases and J 3 bases; bases outside gene matches: 7. Germline CDR1 and CDR2: MNHNY and SVGAGI (reference sequence). The CDR3 nucleotides are TGTGCCAGCAGTAATGACAGGGAACTTGGAAACACCATATATTTT. Amino acid sequence: CASSNDRELGNTIYF.

DNA of the CDR3: TGTGCCAGCCGAGGCGGCTGGGAGACCCAGTACTTC. Translation: CASRGGWETQYF. The V and J genes are TRBV28 and TRBJ2-5; no clear D. Germline V lookup: CDR1 MDHEN, CDR2 SYDVKM. The V end was cut by 8 bases, the J end by 5 bases, with 12 bases between. The CDR3 is 12 amino acids.

This clone was recorded a few times. The rearrangement uses TRBV5-6 and TRBJ1-5; 11 bases agree with TRBD1. V was pared by 4 bases and J by 5 bases, with 2 bases of the junction left unmatched. The CDR3 has 14 amino acids. Germline loops: CDR1 SGHDT, CDR2 YYEEEE. This chain's CDR3 is CASSRTGGDQPQHF. The CDR3 nucleotides are TGTGCCAGCAGCAGGACAGGGGGCGATCAGCCCCAGCATTTT.

This clone was counted a few times. The rearrangement links TRBV5-1 to TRBJ2-1; D ambiguous. V lost 0 bases to trimming and J lost 8 bases, with 12 bases between them. The CDR3 consists of 14 residues. In germline, CDR1 is SGHRS, CDR2 YFSETQ. The chain's CDR3 is CASSLGQVVDEQFF. CDR3 in DNA: TGCGCCAGCAGCTTGGGGCAGGTTGTGGATGAGCAGTTCTTC. The full variable domain, in which reference TRBV5-1 and TRBJ2-1 provide the parts outside the CDR3, is KAGVTQTPRYLIKTRGQQVTLSCSPISGHRSVSWYQQTPGQGLQFLFEYFSETQRNKGNFPGRFSGRQFSNSRSEMNVSTLELGDSALYLCASSLGQVVDEQFFGPGTRLTVL.

The chain combines TRBV30 with TRBJ2-5, with 11 bases matching TRBD2. CDR1 is GTSNPN and CDR2 is SVGIG in the germline V gene (reference sequence). The CDR3 sequence is 15 residues long. V dropped 4 bases and J dropped 0; count of bases not matched to a gene: 4. In DNA, the CDR3 is TGTGCCTGGAAGGCTAGCGGGGGGTACCAAGAGACCCAGTACTTC. This sequence encodes CAWKASGGYQETQYF.

The V call is TRBV5-4, the J call TRBJ1-2; weak D call: TRBD1 (5 bases). CDR1 SGHNT and CDR2 YYREEE come from the germline V gene (reference sequence). The length of the CDR3 is 15 residues. The germline V and J ends were trimmed by 3 bases and 2 bases, with 14 bases remaining between them. As DNA, the CDR3 is TGTGCCAGCAGCTCCGGGAGGGGAGGAAACTATGGCTACACCTTC. Amino acid sequence: CASSSGRGGNYGYTF. Full variable domain (rest looked up from reference TRBV5-4 and TRBJ1-2): ETGVTQSPTHLIKTRGQQVTLRCSSQSGHNTVSWYQQALGQGPQFIFQYYREEENGRGNFPPRFSGLQFPNYSSELNVNALELDDSALYLCASSSGRGGNYGYTFGSGTRLTVV.

This clone was seen once. The V call is TRBV19, the J call TRBJ2-7; 10 nucleotides match TRBD2. CDR1 is LNHDA, CDR2 SQIVND, per germline (reference sequence). The CDR3 length is 17 residues. Losses at the gene ends were 1 base for V and 3 bases for J; bases not matched to a gene: 9. The CDR3 here is CASSIGSPASGGYEQYF. The CDR3 DNA follows: TGTGCCAGTAGTATAGGCTCGCCGGCTAGCGGGGGCTACGAGCAGTACTTC.

This clone was seen only once. This rearrangement joins TRBV7-9 to TRBJ2-1; 14 bases agree with TRBD2. CDR3 length: 15 amino acids. Germline CDR1 reads SEHNR; CDR2 reads FQNEAQ (reference sequence). With V trimmed by 4 bases and J by 8 bases, 4 bases remained unmatched. The DNA of the CDR3 is TGTGCCAGCAGCTACGGGACTAGCGGGAGAGATGAGCAGTTCTTC. Translation: CASSYGTSGRDEQFF.